The 27 T cell receptor beta chains listed next were all sequenced from one sample in a study of lymphopenia after photon versus proton radiotherapy. The method was immunoSEQ multiplex PCR; TCRdb's version includes in-frame clones alone and lacks a portion of them. The data contain around 160,000 clones, more than 85% of them seen just once; the ten biggest clones take up roughly 4.7%. This sample comprised peripheral blood, obtained from a patient treated with photon-based radiotherapy. The receptors were gathered from a man aged 45 to 65 with gastric cancer.

This chain joins TRBV11-1 and TRBJ1-1, with D perhaps matching TRBD1 (5 bases). Deletions cut 1 base from V and 11 bases from J, with 17 bases between. The CDR3 consists of 14 residues. Germline V gives CDR1 SGHAT, CDR2 FQDESV (reference sequence). DNA for the CDR3: TGTGCCAGCAGCTTAGAGATCCAGGGCACGGACGCTTTCTTT. Residues: CASSLEIQGTDAFF.

The chain couples TRBV15 to TRBJ2-1; D perhaps matches TRBD2 (6 bases). The CDR3 covers 15 residues. The germline V and J ends were trimmed by 1 base and 5 bases, with 12 bases remaining between them. Germline assignment: CDR1 LNHNV and CDR2 YYDKDF (reference sequence). CDR3 sequence (DNA): TGTGCCACCAGCAGAGGCGACAGACTAGACAATGAGCAGTTCTTC. Protein sequence: CATSRGDRLDNEQFF.

The chain carries TRBV27 and TRBJ1-5, with D unresolved. This CDR3 contains 11 residues. The V gene lost 2 bases and the J gene lost 6 bases, with 2 bases spanning the gap. Germline loops: CDR1 MNHEY, CDR2 SMNVEV (reference sequence). The CDR3 loop reads CASSLGQPQHF. CDR3 DNA sequence: TGTGCCAGCAGTTTAGGTCAGCCCCAGCATTTT.

V usage is TRBV7-8 and J usage is TRBJ2-3; TRBD2 aligns across 12 bases. Trimming cost V 9 bases and J 8 bases; bases outside gene matches: 9. Germline V gene lookup returns CDR1 SGHVS and CDR2 FQNEAQ. CDR3 size: 14 residues. CDR3 residues: CASGRTSGTGTQYF. For the CDR3, the DNA is TGTGCCAGTGGGAGGACTAGCGGGACCGGTACGCAGTATTTT. Looking up the rest from reference TRBV7-8 and TRBJ2-3 gives the full variable domain: GAGVSQSPRYKVAKRGQDVALRCDPISGHVSLFWYQQALGQGPEFLTYFQNEAQLDKSGLPSDRFFAERPEGSVSTLKIQRTQQEDSAVYLCASGRTSGTGTQYFGPGTRLTVL.

This clone was detected only once. The J gene is TRBJ1-4, the V gene TRBV5-4; no definite D call. V was trimmed by 2 bases and J by 4 bases, leaving 6 bases between them. Germline V gene data show CDR1 as SGHNT and CDR2 as YYREEE (reference sequence). This CDR3 spans 13 amino acids. The CDR3 sequence: CASSLNSNEKLFF. CDR3 DNA: TGTGCCAGCAGCTTAAACAGTAATGAAAAACTGTTTTTT. Together with reference TRBV5-4 and TRBJ1-4, the CDR3 gives the full variable domain: ETGVTQSPTHLIKTRGQQVTLRCSSQSGHNTVSWYQQALGQGPQFIFQYYREEENGRGNFPPRFSGLQFPNYSSELNVNALELDDSALYLCASSLNSNEKLFFGSGTQLSVL.

The chain is built from TRBV6-1 and TRBJ2-1, with 9 bases aligning to TRBD2. This CDR3 is 15 amino acids long. With V trimmed by 10 bases and J by 7 bases, 14 bases remained unmatched. Per the germline V gene, CDR1 is MNHNS and CDR2 is SASEGT. The CDR3 region is CATYSGSFLVNEQFF. As DNA, the CDR3 is TGTGCCACCTATAGCGGGAGCTTCCTTGTGAATGAGCAGTTCTTC.

The chain combines TRBV6-6 with TRBJ2-1; TRBD1 might be the D (5 bases). Germline values: CDR1 MNHNY, CDR2 SVGAGI (reference sequence). The CDR3 totals 15 residues. With 0 bases removed from V and 8 bases from J, the gap between germline ends came to 14 bases. The CDR3 spells CASSYSIGAPDEQFF. CDR3 coding DNA: TGTGCCAGCAGTTACTCTATAGGGGCCCCCGATGAGCAGTTCTTC.

This clone was seen a single time. The rearrangement uses TRBV19 and TRBJ2-5; D gene ambiguous. V lost 1 base and J 5 bases, leaving 11 bases between the germline ends. Germline CDR1 LNHDA, CDR2 SQIVND (reference sequence). The CDR3 is 14 amino acids. The CDR3 protein is CASSIGGKGETQYF. In DNA, the CDR3 is TGTGCCAGTAGTATAGGGGGAAAAGGGGAGACCCAGTACTTC.

The rearrangement uses TRBV19 and TRBJ1-3, with D uncertain. The CDR3 is made up of 16 amino acids. The ends were cut back, 3 bases at V and 0 bases at J, with 12 bases in the middle. Germline V gene lookup returns CDR1 LNHDA and CDR2 SQIVND (reference sequence). CDR3 sequence reads: CASSISGRSSGNTIYF. The CDR3 DNA is TGTGCCAGTAGTATCTCGGGCCGAAGCTCTGGAAACACCATATATTTT. Together with reference TRBV19 and TRBJ1-3, the CDR3 gives the full variable domain: DGGITQSPKYLFRKEGQNVTLSCEQNLNHDAMYWYRQDPGQGLRLIYYSQIVNDFQKGDIAEGYSVSREKKESFPLTVTSAQKNPTAFYLCASSISGRSSGNTIYFGEGSWLTVV.

The chain employs TRBV2 and TRBJ1-2; possibly TRBD1 for D (6 bases). CDR1 is SNHLY and CDR2 is FYNNEI in the germline V gene. V lost 5 bases and J lost 6, with 16 bases in between. This CDR3 has 14 amino acids. CDR3 amino acids: CASSKGPGADGYTF. The DNA for the CDR3 is TGTGCCAGCAGTAAGGGGCCAGGGGCGGATGGCTACACCTTC.

The chain combines TRBV7-8 with TRBJ2-2; D uncertain. Germline CDR1 reads SGHVS; CDR2 reads FQNEAQ. The CDR3 runs 14 residues. Trimming cost V 4 bases and J 4 bases, with 10 bases left between them. The CDR3 sequence: CASSYVVGTGELFF. For the CDR3, the DNA is TGTGCCAGCAGCTATGTGGTTGGCACCGGGGAGCTGTTTTTT.

The V gene is TRBV29-1, the J gene TRBJ2-7; TRBD1 matches at 11 bases. The J segment lost 5 bases and the V segment lost 6 bases, leaving 9 bases of the junction unmatched. This CDR3 has 14 residues. Germline V gene lookup returns CDR1 SQVTM and CDR2 ANQGSEA. CDR3 region: CSVLGGQGVDEQYF. CDR3 nucleotide sequence: TGCAGCGTGCTGGGGGGACAGGGGGTGGACGAGCAGTACTTC.

V usage is TRBV2 and J usage is TRBJ1-4, with TRBD1 matching 7 bases. V gave up 11 bases and J gave up 3 bases; unmatched junction bases: 6. The CDR3 sequence is 13 residues long. The germline V gene has CDR1 SNHLY and CDR2 FYNNEI. The CDR3, as DNA: TGTGCCTCCCGGGACAGCCCTAATGAAAAACTGTTTTTT. This gives the protein CASRDSPNEKLFF.

V gene TRBV5-4 combines with J gene TRBJ2-5; D is tentatively TRBD1 or TRBD2 (5 bases each). This CDR3 region has 13 residues. The V end lost 3 bases, the J end lost 3 bases, and 9 bases lay between the germline ends. The germline CDR1 and CDR2 sequences are SGHNT and YYREEE (reference sequence). CDR3 sequence: CASSWDRKETQYF. CDR3 coding DNA: TGTGCCAGCAGCTGGGACCGCAAAGAGACCCAGTACTTC. Based on the CDR3 plus reference TRBV5-4 and TRBJ2-5, the full variable domain is ETGVTQSPTHLIKTRGQQVTLRCSSQSGHNTVSWYQQALGQGPQFIFQYYREEENGRGNFPPRFSGLQFPNYSSELNVNALELDDSALYLCASSWDRKETQYFGPGTRLLVL.

This clone was observed a handful of times. The chain joins TRBV5-4 to TRBJ1-4, with 7 positions matching TRBD1. The CDR3 runs to 15 residues. Germline V gene lookup returns CDR1 SGHNT and CDR2 YYREEE (reference sequence). V was pared by 3 bases and J by 4 bases, with 6 bases of the junction left unmatched. The CDR3 loop is CASSSQGGLNEKLFF. The CDR3 DNA follows: TGTGCCAGCAGCTCCCAAGGGGGCCTTAATGAAAAACTGTTTTTT.

The gene calls are TRBV6-5 and TRBJ2-2; 9 positions match TRBD1. Germline V gene sequence: CDR1 MNHEY, CDR2 SVGAGI. This CDR3 has 15 residues. V trimming: 5 bases; J trimming: 3 bases; junction bases outside the gene matches: 4. CDR3 in DNA: TGTGCCAGCAGTGTACAGGGGGCGGACACCGGGGAGCTGTTTTTT. This codes for CASSVQGADTGELFF.

V usage is TRBV18 and J usage is TRBJ2-3, with D unresolved. Germline CDR1 and CDR2: KGHSH and LQKENI. V lost 0 bases and J lost 5, with 9 bases in between. The CDR3 contains 14 residues. The CDR3 spells CASSPPESVDTQYF. In nucleotides, the CDR3 is TGTGCCAGCTCACCACCCGAGAGTGTAGATACGCAGTATTTT. Full variable domain (remainder filled in from reference TRBV18 and TRBJ2-3): NAGVMQNPRHLVRRRGQEARLRCSPMKGHSHVYWYRQLPEEGLKFMVYLQKENIIDESGMPKERFSAEFPKEGPSILRIQQVVRGDSAAYFCASSPPESVDTQYFGPGTRLTVL.

On this clone: At one end the junction does not follow the germline gene, possibly because of a read error. V gene TRBV5-4 combines with J gene TRBJ2-7; D possibly corresponds to TRBD1 (5 bases). The CDR3 is made up of 15 amino acids. Germline-derived CDR1 and CDR2 are SGHNT and YYREEE (reference sequence). The CDR3 DNA sequence: TGCGCCAGCAGCCAAGGGGTCGACAGTATCTACGAGCAGTACTTC. The encoded protein is CASSQGVDSIYEQYF.

This clone was detected a few times. The gene calls are TRBV7-6 and TRBJ2-7; D might be TRBD1 (5 bases). V was shortened by 5 bases and J by 1 base, with 9 bases between the two germline ends. This CDR3 comprises 13 residues. The germline CDR1 and CDR2 sequences are SGHVS and FNYEAQ. The CDR3 loop is CASSPYRSYEQYF. CDR3 in DNA: TGTGCCAGCAGCCCATACAGGTCCTACGAGCAGTACTTC.

The chain combines TRBV5-5 with TRBJ2-7; 9 bases agree with TRBD1. The J segment lost 1 base and the V segment lost 3 bases, leaving 5 bases of the junction unmatched. The CDR3 has 15 residues. Germline V CDR1 and CDR2: SGHKS, YYEKEE (reference sequence). The chain's CDR3 is CASSSSDRGSYEQYF. CDR3 DNA: TGTGCCAGCAGCTCTTCAGACAGGGGGTCCTACGAGCAGTACTTC.

The rearrangement uses TRBV5-1 and TRBJ1-1; D possibly corresponds to TRBD1 (6 bases). Germline CDR1 SGHRS, CDR2 YFSETQ. The CDR3 sequence is 15 residues long. V shed 1 base and J shed 4 bases, with 14 bases lying between them. CDR3 sequence: CASSLFPQGGTEAFF. The DNA of the CDR3 is TGCGCCAGCAGCTTGTTTCCACAGGGTGGCACTGAAGCTTTCTTT.

The chain has TRBV2 and TRBJ1-5; D gene ambiguous. There are 14 residues in the CDR3. V lost 7 bases and J lost 0, with 10 bases in between. Germline V lookup: CDR1 SNHLY, CDR2 FYNNEI. DNA for the CDR3: TGTGCCAGCACGAGTTTGGGTAGCAATCAGCCCCAGCATTTT. Residues: CASTSLGSNQPQHF.

The chain employs TRBV19 and TRBJ2-7, with 11 bases fitting TRBD2. This CDR3 has 15 residues. Germline assignment: CDR1 LNHDA and CDR2 SQIVND (reference sequence). Trimming cost V 5 bases and J 3 bases; bases outside gene matches: 6. In DNA form, the CDR3 reads TGTGCCAGTAGTCCTTTAGCGGGGGGGAACTACGAGCAGTACTTC. Protein product: CASSPLAGGNYEQYF.

This chain joins TRBV27 and TRBJ2-7; D uncertain. The CDR3 has 14 amino acids. The ends were cut back, 9 bases at V and 0 bases at J, with 15 bases in the middle. Germline-derived CDR1 and CDR2 are MNHEY and SMNVEV (reference sequence). CDR3 in DNA: TGTGCCAGTCAGAACATCAGGAGCTCCTACGAGCAGTACTTC. This sequence encodes CASQNIRSSYEQYF.

The chain couples TRBV7-8 to TRBJ2-1; 10 nucleotides align to TRBD2. Germline CDR1 reads SGHVS; CDR2 reads FQNEAQ. V lost 4 bases, J lost 3 bases, and 12 bases stayed unmatched. The CDR3 totals 18 residues. CDR3 bases: TGTGCCAGCAGCTCCCAGAATCTACTAGCGGGATTCTACAATGAGCAGTTCTTC. It encodes CASSSQNLLAGFYNEQFF.

This chain links TRBV5-1 with TRBJ2-7, with 8 positions matching TRBD2. This CDR3 has 14 residues. Germline-derived CDR1 and CDR2 are SGHRS and YFSETQ. J was trimmed by 3 bases and V by 3 bases; bases with no gene match: 5. DNA of the CDR3: TGCGCCAGCAGCTCGCGGGGGACTAGCTACGAGCAGTACTTC. It encodes CASSSRGTSYEQYF.

A single count supports this clone. V and J are TRBV10-1 and TRBJ2-7, with a tentative D call TRBD1 (5 bases). V gave up 0 bases and J gave up 3 bases, with 12 bases separating them. The CDR3 length is 15 residues. Per germline, CDR1 WNHNN and CDR2 SYGVQD (reference sequence). CDR3 DNA sequence: TGCGCCAGCAGTGAGTCCGGCAGGGTAGGCTACGAGCAGTACTTC. Translated: CASSESGRVGYEQYF.